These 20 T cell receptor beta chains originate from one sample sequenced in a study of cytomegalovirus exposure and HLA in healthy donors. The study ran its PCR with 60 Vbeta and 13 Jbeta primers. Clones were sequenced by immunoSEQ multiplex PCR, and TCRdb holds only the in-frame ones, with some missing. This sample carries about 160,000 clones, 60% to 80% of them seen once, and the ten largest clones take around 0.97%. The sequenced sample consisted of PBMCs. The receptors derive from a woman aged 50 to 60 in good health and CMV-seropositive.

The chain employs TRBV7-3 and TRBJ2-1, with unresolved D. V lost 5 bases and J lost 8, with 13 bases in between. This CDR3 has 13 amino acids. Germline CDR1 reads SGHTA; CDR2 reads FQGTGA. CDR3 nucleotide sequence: TGTGCCAGCAGCCTATCCCGGTCGGATGAGCAGTTCTTC. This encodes CASSLSRSDEQFF.

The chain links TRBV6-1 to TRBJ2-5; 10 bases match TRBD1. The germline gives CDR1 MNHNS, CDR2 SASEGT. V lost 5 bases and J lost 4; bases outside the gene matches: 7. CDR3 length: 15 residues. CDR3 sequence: CASSSWTGGGETQYF. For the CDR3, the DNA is TGTGCCAGCAGTTCTTGGACAGGGGGGGGAGAGACCCAGTACTTC.

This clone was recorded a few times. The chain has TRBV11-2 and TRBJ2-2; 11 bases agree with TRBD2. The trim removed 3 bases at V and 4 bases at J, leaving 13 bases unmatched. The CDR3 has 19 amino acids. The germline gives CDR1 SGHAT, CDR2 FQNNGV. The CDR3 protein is CASSFSQLAGDLFTGELFF. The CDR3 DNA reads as TGTGCCAGCAGCTTTTCCCAACTAGCGGGGGACCTATTCACCGGGGAGCTGTTTTTT.

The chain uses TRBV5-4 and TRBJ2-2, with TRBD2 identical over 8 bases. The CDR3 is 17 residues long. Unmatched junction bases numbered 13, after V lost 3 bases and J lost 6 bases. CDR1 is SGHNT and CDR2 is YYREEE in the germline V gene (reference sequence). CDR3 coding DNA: TGTGCCAGCAGCTCCTCGGGCGGGGGGCCGGAAGCCGGGGAGCTGTTTTTT. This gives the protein CASSSSGGGPEAGELFF.

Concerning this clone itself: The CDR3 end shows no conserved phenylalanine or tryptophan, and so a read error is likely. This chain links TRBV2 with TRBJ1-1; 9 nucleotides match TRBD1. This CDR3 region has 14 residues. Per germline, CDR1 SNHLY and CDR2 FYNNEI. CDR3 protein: CARGDRESGTEAFV. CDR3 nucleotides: TGTGCTCGGGGGGACAGGGAGTCGGGCACTGAAGCTTTCGTT.

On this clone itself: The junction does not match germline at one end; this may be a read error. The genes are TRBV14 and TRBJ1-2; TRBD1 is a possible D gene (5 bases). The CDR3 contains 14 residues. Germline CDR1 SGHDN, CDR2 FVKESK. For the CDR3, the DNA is TGTGCCAGCAGCCAAGTTCCAGGGAACTACGGCTACACCTTC. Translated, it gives CASSQVPGNYGYTF.

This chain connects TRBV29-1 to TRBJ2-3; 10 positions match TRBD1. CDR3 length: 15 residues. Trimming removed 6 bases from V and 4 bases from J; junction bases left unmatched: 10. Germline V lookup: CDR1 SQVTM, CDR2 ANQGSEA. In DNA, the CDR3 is TGCAGCGTCGACTCCCGGGACAGGGGCGCAGATACGCAGTATTTT. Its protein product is CSVDSRDRGADTQYF.

CDR3: CSVEGRVAGYQETQYF. The CDR3 nucleotides are TGCAGCGTTGAAGGGCGAGTGGCAGGCTACCAAGAGACCCAGTACTTC. The chain couples TRBV29-1 to TRBJ2-5; no firm D call. Germline V gene data show CDR1 as SQVTM and CDR2 as ANQGSEA. V was pared by 1 base and J by 0 bases, with 15 bases between. The CDR3 length is 16 residues.

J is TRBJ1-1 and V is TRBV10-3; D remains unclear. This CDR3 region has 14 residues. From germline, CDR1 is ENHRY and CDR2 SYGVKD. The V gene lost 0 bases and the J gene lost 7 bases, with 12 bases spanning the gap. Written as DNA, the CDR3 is TGTGCCATCAGTGAGTCGGGAGGTCTCGGTGAAGCTTTCTTT. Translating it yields CAISESGGLGEAFF.

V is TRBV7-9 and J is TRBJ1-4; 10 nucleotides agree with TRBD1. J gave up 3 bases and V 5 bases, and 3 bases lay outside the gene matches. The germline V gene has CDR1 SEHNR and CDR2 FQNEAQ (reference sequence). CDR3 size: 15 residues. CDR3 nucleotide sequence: TGTGCCAGCAGCCCCGGACAGGGGGCTAATGAAAAACTGTTTTTT. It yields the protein CASSPGQGANEKLFF.

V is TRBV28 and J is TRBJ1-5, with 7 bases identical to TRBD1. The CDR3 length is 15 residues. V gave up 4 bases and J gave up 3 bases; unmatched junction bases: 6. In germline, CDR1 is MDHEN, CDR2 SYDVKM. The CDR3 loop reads CASSSQGGYNQPQHF. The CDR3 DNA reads TGTGCCAGCAGTTCTCAAGGGGGCTACAATCAGCCCCAGCATTTT.

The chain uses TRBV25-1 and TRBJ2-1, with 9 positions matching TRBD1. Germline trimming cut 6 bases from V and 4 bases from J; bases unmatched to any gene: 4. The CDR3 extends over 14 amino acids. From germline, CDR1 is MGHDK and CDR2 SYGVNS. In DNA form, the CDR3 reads TGTGCCAGCAGAGATGACAGGGGGTACAATGAGCAGTTCTTC. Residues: CASRDDRGYNEQFF.

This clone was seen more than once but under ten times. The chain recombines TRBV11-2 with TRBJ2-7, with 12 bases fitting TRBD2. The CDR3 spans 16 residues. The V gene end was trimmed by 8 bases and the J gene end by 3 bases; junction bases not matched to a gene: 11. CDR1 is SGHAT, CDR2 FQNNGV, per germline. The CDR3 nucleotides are TGTGCCAGCGGCGACCCTAGCGGGAGGGCCGTCTACGAGCAGTACTTC. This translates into CASGDPSGRAVYEQYF.

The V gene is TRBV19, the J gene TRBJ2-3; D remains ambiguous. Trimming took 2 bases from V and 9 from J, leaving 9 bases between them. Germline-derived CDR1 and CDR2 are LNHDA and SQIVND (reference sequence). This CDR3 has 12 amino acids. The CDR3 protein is CASSISRGTQYF. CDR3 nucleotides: TGTGCCAGTAGTATATCTAGAGGCACGCAGTATTTT.

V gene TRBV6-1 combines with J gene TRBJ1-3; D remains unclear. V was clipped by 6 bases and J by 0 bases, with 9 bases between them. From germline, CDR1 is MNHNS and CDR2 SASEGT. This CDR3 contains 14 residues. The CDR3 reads CASRVASSGNTIYF. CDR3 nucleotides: TGTGCCAGCAGGGTGGCAAGCTCTGGAAACACCATATATTTT.

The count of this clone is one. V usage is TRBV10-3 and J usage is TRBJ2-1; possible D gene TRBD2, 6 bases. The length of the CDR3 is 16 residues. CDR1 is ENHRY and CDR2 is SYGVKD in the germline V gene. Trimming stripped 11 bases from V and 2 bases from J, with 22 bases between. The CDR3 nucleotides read TGTGCCTCCAATCCCGCTGGCGGGGAACCCTACAATGAGCAGTTCTTC. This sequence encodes CASNPAGGEPYNEQFF.

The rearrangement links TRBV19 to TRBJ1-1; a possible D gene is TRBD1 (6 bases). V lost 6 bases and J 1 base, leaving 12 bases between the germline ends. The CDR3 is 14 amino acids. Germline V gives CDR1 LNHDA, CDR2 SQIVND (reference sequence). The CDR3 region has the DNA TGTGCCAGTAGGGGGGGGGCCGGGAACACTGAAGCTTTCTTT. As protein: CASRGGAGNTEAFF.

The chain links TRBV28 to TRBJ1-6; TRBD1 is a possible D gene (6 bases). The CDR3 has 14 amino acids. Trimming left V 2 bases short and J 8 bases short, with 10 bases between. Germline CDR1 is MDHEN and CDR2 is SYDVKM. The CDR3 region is CASSLPGVDSPLHF. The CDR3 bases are TGTGCCAGCAGTTTACCAGGGGTAGATTCACCCCTCCACTTT.

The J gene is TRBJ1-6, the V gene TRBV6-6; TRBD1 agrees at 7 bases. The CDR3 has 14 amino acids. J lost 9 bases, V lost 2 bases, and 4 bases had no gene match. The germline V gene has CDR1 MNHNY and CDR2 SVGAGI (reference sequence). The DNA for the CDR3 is TGTGCCAGCAGTTACGGTAGGGGGCTTTCACCCCTCCACTTT. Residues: CASSYGRGLSPLHF.

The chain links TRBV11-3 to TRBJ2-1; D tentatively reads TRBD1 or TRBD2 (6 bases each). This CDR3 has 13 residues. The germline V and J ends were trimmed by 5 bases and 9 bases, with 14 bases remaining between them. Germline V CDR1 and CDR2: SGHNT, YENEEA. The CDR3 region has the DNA TGTGCCAGCAGCCTAGGGGGGCTAGCTGAGCAGTTCTTC. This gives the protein CASSLGGLAEQFF.